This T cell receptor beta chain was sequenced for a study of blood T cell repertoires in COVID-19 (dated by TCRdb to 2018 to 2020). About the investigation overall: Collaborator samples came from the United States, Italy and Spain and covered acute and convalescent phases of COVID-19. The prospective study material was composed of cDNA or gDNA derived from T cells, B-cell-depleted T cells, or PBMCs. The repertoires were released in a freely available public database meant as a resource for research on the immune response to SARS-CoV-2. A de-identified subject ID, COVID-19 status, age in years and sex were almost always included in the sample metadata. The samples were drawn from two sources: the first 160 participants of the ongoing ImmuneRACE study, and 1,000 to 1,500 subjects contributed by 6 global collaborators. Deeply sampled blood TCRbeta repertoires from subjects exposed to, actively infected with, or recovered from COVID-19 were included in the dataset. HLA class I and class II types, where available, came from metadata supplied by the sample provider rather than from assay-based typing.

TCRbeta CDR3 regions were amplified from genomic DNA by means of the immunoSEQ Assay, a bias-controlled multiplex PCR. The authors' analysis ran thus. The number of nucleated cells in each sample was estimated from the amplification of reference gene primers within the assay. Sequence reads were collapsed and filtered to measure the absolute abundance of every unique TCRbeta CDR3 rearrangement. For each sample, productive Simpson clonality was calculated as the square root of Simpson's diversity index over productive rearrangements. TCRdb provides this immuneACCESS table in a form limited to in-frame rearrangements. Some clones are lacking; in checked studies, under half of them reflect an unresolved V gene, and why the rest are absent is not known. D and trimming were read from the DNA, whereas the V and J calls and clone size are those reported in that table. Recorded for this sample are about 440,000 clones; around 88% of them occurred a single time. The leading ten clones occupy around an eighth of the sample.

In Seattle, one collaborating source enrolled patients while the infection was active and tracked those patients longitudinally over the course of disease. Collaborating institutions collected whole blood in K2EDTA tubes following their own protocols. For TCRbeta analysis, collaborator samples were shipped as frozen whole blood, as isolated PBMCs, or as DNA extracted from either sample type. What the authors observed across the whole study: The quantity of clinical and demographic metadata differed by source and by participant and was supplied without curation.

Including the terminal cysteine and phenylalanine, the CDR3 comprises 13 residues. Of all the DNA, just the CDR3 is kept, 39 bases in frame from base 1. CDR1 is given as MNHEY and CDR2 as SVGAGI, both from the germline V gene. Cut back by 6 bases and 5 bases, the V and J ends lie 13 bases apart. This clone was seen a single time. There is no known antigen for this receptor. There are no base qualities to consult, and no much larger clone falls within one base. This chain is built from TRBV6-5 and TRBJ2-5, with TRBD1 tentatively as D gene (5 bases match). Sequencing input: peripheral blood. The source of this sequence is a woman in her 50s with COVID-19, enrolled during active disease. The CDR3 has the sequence CASRVSGQETQYF. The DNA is TGTGCCAGCAGGGTTTCAGGGCAGGAGACCCAGTACTTC.